Below are 9 T cell receptor beta chains sequenced from a single sample in a study of cytomegalovirus exposure and HLA in healthy donors. The PCR had 60 Vbeta and 13 Jbeta primers. Using immunoSEQ multiplex PCR, the repertoire was profiled, and TCRdb retains in-frame clones only, with some absent. The repertoire holds a few hundred thousand clones, with approximately 79% as singletons. The sequencing input was PBMCs. The origin of the receptors is a man younger than 35 in good health and CMV-seronegative.

This chain links TRBV28 with TRBJ2-7; 8 bases map to TRBD1. The trim removed 4 bases at V and 2 bases at J, leaving 22 bases unmatched. The germline gives CDR1 MDHEN, CDR2 SYDVKM. The CDR3 consists of 20 residues. CDR3 sequence: CASSSYNEPMTGDLTYEQYF. The CDR3 nucleotides read TGTGCCAGCAGTTCATATAACGAACCCATGACAGGGGACTTGACCTACGAGCAGTACTTC.

The chain combines TRBV2 with TRBJ2-4; TRBD2 might be the D (5 bases). The germline V and J ends were trimmed by 5 bases and 8 bases, with 13 bases remaining between them. CDR1 is SNHLY and CDR2 is FYNNEI in the germline V gene. The CDR3 totals 13 residues. CDR3 bases: TGTGCCAGCAGTCTCGACCTGGAGGACATTCAGTACTTC. Its protein product is CASSLDLEDIQYF.

Note on this clone: The sample has other DNA sequences that encode this CDR3 too. The V gene is TRBV7-3, the J gene TRBJ2-6, with 9 nucleotides matching TRBD1. Germline CDR1 SGHTA, CDR2 FQGTGA. The junction had 4 bases not matched to a gene; V was cut back by 5 bases and J by 2 bases. The CDR3 covers 16 residues. CDR3 loop: CASSLQGAAGANVLTF. CDR3 DNA sequence: TGTGCCAGCAGCCTACAGGGGGCAGCTGGGGCCAACGTCCTGACTTTC.

The chain carries TRBV27 and TRBJ2-2, with D perhaps TRBD2 (6 bases). V lost 3 bases and J lost 4, with 12 bases in between. CDR1 is MNHEY, CDR2 SMNVEV, per germline (reference sequence). CDR3 length: 15 residues. The CDR3 coding sequence is TGTGCCAGCAGTTTTCGGAGGGATAGCACCGGGGAGCTGTTTTTT. It codes for CASSFRRDSTGELFF.

This clone was recorded only once. This rearrangement joins TRBV7-3 to TRBJ2-7; 10 nucleotides match TRBD2. This CDR3 region has 16 residues. Germline CDR1 reads SGHTA; CDR2 reads FQGTGA. V lost 5 bases, J lost 6 bases, and 13 bases stayed unmatched. The CDR3 bases are TGTGCCAGCAGCCCAAGCGGGGCTAGCGGGAGAGGCGAGCAGTACTTC. Its translation is CASSPSGASGRGEQYF.

The table lists this clone with a count of one. The genes are TRBV20-1 and TRBJ1-5, with a weak D call TRBD1 (5 bases). This CDR3 comprises 11 residues. Trimming shortened V by 2 bases and J by 6 bases, and 5 bases separated the two germline ends. Germline V gene data show CDR1 as DFQATT and CDR2 as SNEGSKA (reference sequence). The CDR3 sequence: CSARRGQPQHF. In DNA, the CDR3 is TGCAGTGCTAGAAGGGGTCAGCCCCAGCATTTT.

V usage is TRBV7-9 and J usage is TRBJ2-3, with 9 bases aligning to TRBD1. CDR3 length equals 16 residues. Germline lookup yields CDR1 SEHNR and CDR2 FQNEAQ (reference sequence). V lost 5 bases and J lost 5; bases outside the gene matches: 11. The CDR3 is CASSPWDRVLGDTQYF. The CDR3 region has the DNA TGTGCCAGCAGCCCGTGGGACAGGGTTTTGGGAGATACGCAGTATTTT.

This clone was counted only a few times. The chain employs TRBV6-5 and TRBJ1-1; no clear D gene. CDR1 and CDR2 (germline): MNHEY, SVGAGI. V was clipped by 5 bases and J by 5 bases, with 12 bases between them. The CDR3 consists of 13 residues. CDR3 bases: TGTGCCAGCAGTCCCGGGCCGGGAACTGAAGCTTTCTTT. Translation gives CASSPGPGTEAFF.

The chain couples TRBV19 to TRBJ2-3, with D maybe TRBD2 (6 bases). The CDR3 has 17 amino acids. The ends were cut back, 5 bases at V and 0 bases at J, with 18 bases in the middle. CDR1 LNHDA and CDR2 SQIVND come from the germline V gene (reference sequence). CDR3 sequence (DNA): TGTGCCAGTAGTGTCTCCACCCTAGCGAGAAGCACAGATACGCAGTATTTT. Translation: CASSVSTLARSTDTQYF.